This T cell receptor beta chain is from a study of T cells after yellow fever vaccination. On the study more broadly: Each low-cell-number fraction was prepared by means of SMART-Seq v4 Ultra Low Input. Findings and caveats of the study: Booster samples showed a return of most primary-vaccination clones (around 96% CD4, around 88% CD8). FACS-sorted repertoires might harbor abundant contaminating clonotypes from the bulk population.

With 10 bases removed from V and 5 bases from J, the gap between germline ends came to 19 bases. The CDR3 totals 14 residues. The V gene's germline CDR1 is SGHRS and CDR2 YFSETQ. This clonotype was observed at least ten times. Antigen unknown. TCRdb recomputed calls from the 5' RACE reads with MiXCR, one row per CDR3 protein. The sample records a few hundred thousand distinct CDR3 sequences, roughly 8.7% being singletons. This specimen consisted of CD4+ T cells sorted from PBMCs, obtained 5 days after the yellow fever booster vaccination. The chain uses TRBV5-1 and TRBJ2-1; D is possibly TRBD1 (6 bases). The TCR sequence derives from a man between 18 and 35 years old who received the YFV17D yellow fever vaccine. CDR3 loop: CARQGPSPDNEQFF. In nucleotides, the CDR3 is TGCGCCCGCCAGGGGCCCTCGCCCGACAATGAGCAGTTCTTC.